This TCR beta chain was recovered during a study of beta chain features in type 1 diabetes. As for this clone: Its antigen is undetermined.

Study-wide points: Within each of all four CD4+ subsets, Type 1 diabetes patients had TCRB CDR3s that were moderately but significantly shorter.

Germline V CDR1 and CDR2: SGHNT, YYREEE (reference sequence). The V gene lost 4 bases and the J gene lost 2 bases, with 15 bases spanning the gap. The CDR3 length is 15 residues. The study reverse transcribed the entire isolated RNA, so it sequenced expressed TCRB transcripts. The protocol was immunoSEQ multiplex PCR, while the TCRdb copy is restricted to in-frame clones and leaves out a portion. Among about 660,000 clones listed, 11% to 15% were seen once. Sequenced input: naive CD4+ T cells from blood. This clonotype originated in a man aged 18-30 years with type 1 diabetes. The rearrangement uses TRBV5-4 and TRBJ2-5, with D possibly called TRBD1 or TRBD2 (5 bases each). The CDR3 DNA reads TGTGCCAGCAGCCCCAGGGAGAGAGGGCAAGAGACCCAGTACTTC. It encodes CASSPRERGQETQYF.